This T cell receptor beta chain was captured in a study of T cells after posttransplantation cyclophosphamide. Overall study findings and caveats: Later blood repertoires were often dominated by clones from the donor CD8+ memory compartment. After PTCy, TRB diversity resembled that of CNI/methotrexate controls. Blood and skin or GI T cell repertoires showed limited TRB overlap.

The CDR3 runs to 15 residues. V gave up 4 bases and J gave up 11 bases, with 21 bases separating them. In germline, CDR1 is SSHAT, CDR2 FNYEAQ (reference sequence). The repertoire was sequenced with immunoSEQ multiplex PCR; TCRdb's copy has only in-frame clones and lacks some. This sample has tens of thousands of clones; about 91% occur once, and the top ten carry around 3%. This clone is judged medium-sized (0.01 to 0.1%). Its antigen is undetermined. The sample was PBMCs. The TCR comes from a woman between 45 and 65 years old in good health and a related stem cell transplant donor. The rearrangement joins TRBV7-7 to TRBJ1-3; tentatively, D is TRBD1 (5 bases). CDR3 protein: CASSSSRESSSAIYF. In DNA, the CDR3 is TGTGCCAGCAGCTCAAGCAGGGAATCCTCCTCTGCCATATATTTT. Full variable domain (remainder filled in from reference TRBV7-7 and TRBJ1-3): GAGVSQSPRYKVTKRGQDVTLRCDPISSHATLYWYQQALGQGPEFLTYFNYEAQPDKSGLPSDRFSAERPEGSISTLTIQRTEQRDSAMYRCASSSSRESSSAIYFGEGSWLTVV.